The 6 T cell receptor beta chains below were found in one sample sequenced in a study of blood T cell repertoires in COVID-19. Only in-frame clones appear in the TCRdb table, and some are missing; sequencing was by immunoSEQ multiplex PCR. The sample carries approximately 130,000 clones, 85% to 90% recorded once. The material sequenced was peripheral blood. Receptors were obtained from a woman aged 45 to 65 with acute or convalescent COVID-19.

V is TRBV9 and J is TRBJ2-2; possible D gene TRBD1, 8 bases. CDR1 and CDR2 (germline): SGDLS, YYNGEE. V lost 6 bases, J lost 2 bases, and 11 bases lay in between. This CDR3 comprises 14 residues. The CDR3 bases are TGTGCCAGCAACAGGGGGGGAAACACCGGGGAGCTGTTTTTT. Amino acids: CASNRGGNTGELFF.

The CDR3 loop reads CASSSSSGRSTGELFF. The DNA of the CDR3 is TGCGCCAGCAGCTCCTCTAGCGGGAGGAGCACCGGGGAGCTGTTTTTT. The chain couples TRBV5-1 to TRBJ2-2, with 11 bases identical to TRBD2. Germline V CDR1 and CDR2: SGHRS, YFSETQ. With V trimmed by 3 bases and J by 4 bases, 5 bases remained unmatched. CDR3 length equals 16 residues. Combining the CDR3 with reference TRBV5-1 and TRBJ2-2 gives the whole variable domain KAGVTQTPRYLIKTRGQQVTLSCSPISGHRSVSWYQQTPGQGLQFLFEYFSETQRNKGNFPGRFSGRQFSNSRSEMNVSTLELGDSALYLCASSSSSGRSTGELFFGEGSRLTVL.

The J gene is TRBJ2-1, the V gene TRBV7-6; 13 bases are shared with TRBD2. The CDR3 has 15 residues. After removal of 5 bases from V and 7 bases from J, the junction contained 5 bases not matched to a gene. CDR1 is SGHVS and CDR2 is FNYEAQ in the germline V gene. The CDR3 bases are TGTGCCAGCAGCACTAGCGGGGGGGCGAATAATGAGCAGTTCTTC. It encodes CASSTSGGANNEQFF.

The chain couples TRBV28 to TRBJ2-1; D is possibly TRBD2 (6 bases). Germline CDR1 MDHEN, CDR2 SYDVKM. The CDR3 consists of 15 residues. V was pared by 2 bases and J by 10 bases, with 18 bases between. CDR3: CASSLVTSARWEQFF. The CDR3, as DNA: TGTGCCAGCAGTTTAGTGACTAGTGCTCGTTGGGAGCAGTTCTTC.

This clone occurred once. The V call is TRBV24-1, the J call TRBJ1-2; weak D call: TRBD1 (6 bases). The CDR3 is 16 amino acids. V was trimmed by 2 bases and J by 2 bases, leaving 14 bases between them. From germline, CDR1 is KGHDR and CDR2 SFDVKD. DNA of the CDR3: TGTGCCACCAGTGATTCGACAGGCGAAAGGAACTATGGCTACACCTTC. This codes for CATSDSTGERNYGYTF.

The rearrangement links TRBV10-3 to TRBJ1-3; 7 bases line up with TRBD1. V trimming: 11 bases; J trimming: 0 bases; junction bases outside the gene matches: 7. Germline CDR1 and CDR2: ENHRY and SYGVKD. This CDR3 has 14 residues. DNA of the CDR3: TGTGCCGCTCAGGGACAGAACTCTGGAAACACCATATATTTT. This sequence encodes CAAQGQNSGNTIYF.